This is a list of T cell receptor beta chains from one sample in a study of response to subunit inactivated influenza vaccine. TCRdb re-analysed the RT-PCR reads in MiXCR, keeping a single row per CDR3 protein. Here the sample spans around 570,000 distinct CDR3 sequences, about 7.6% being singletons. The material sequenced was PBMCs from blood, taken around 25 months after vaccination. The receptors stem from a man aged 45 to 70 who received an inactivated influenza vaccine. Both conserved end residues are part of each CDR3. A D gene is named only where the DNA matches it firmly. Where a row states a size, it is once, few, many or the class of an expanded clone; other rows omit it.

j_gene,abundance,d_gene,v_gene,CDR3aa,CDR3nt
TRBJ1-5,few,TRBD1,TRBV20-1,CSANPGGREPQHF,TGCAGTGCTAATCCAGGGGGCAGGGAGCCCCAGCATTTT
TRBJ1-4,many,-,TRBV3-1,CASSRSNEKLFF,TGTGCCAGCAGCCGCAGCAATGAAAAACTGTTTTTT
TRBJ2-7,few,TRBD1,TRBV12-3/TRBV12-4,CASSLTGVGHEQYF,TGTGCCAGCAGTTTGACAGGGGTTGGCCACGAGCAGTACTTC
TRBJ2-3,-,-,TRBV4-3,CASSKDLQGRASTDTQYF,TGCGCCAGCAGCAAAGATTTACAGGGGAGGGCTAGCACAGATACGCAGTATTTT
TRBJ1-1,few,-,TRBV4-2,CASSQPEGSTNTEAFF,TGTGCCAGCAGCCAACCCGAGGGCAGCACGAACACTGAAGCTTTCTTT
TRBJ1-4,-,-,TRBV7-6,CASSRDLPSPNEKLFF,TGTGCCAGCAGCAGGGACTTACCGTCACCTAATGAAAAACTGTTTTTT
TRBJ1-1,many,-,TRBV6-2/TRBV6-3,CASNWGSNTEAFF,TGTGCCAGCAATTGGGGTTCGAACACTGAAGCTTTCTTT
TRBJ1-4,-,TRBD1,TRBV4-2,CASSQDELDRFTEKLFF,TGTGCCAGCAGCCAAGATGAATTGGACAGGTTCACTGAAAAACTGTTTTTT
TRBJ1-6,few,-,TRBV12-3/TRBV12-4,CASSLGQVRSPLHF,TGTGCCAGCAGTTTAGGTCAGGTGAGGTCACCCCTCCACTTT
TRBJ2-7,many,TRBD2,TRBV20-1,CSARPGGKREQYF,TGCAGTGCTAGGCCGGGAGGCAAGCGGGAGCAGTACTTC
TRBJ2-7,many,-,TRBV6-2/TRBV6-3,CASRRDQRYEQYF,TGTGCCAGCAGGCGGGACCAAAGGTACGAGCAGTACTTC
TRBJ1-2,-,-,TRBV12-3/TRBV12-4,CASSLMGGWGYTF,TGTGCCAGCAGTTTAATGGGAGGTTGGGGCTACACCTTC
TRBJ1-1,-,TRBD1,TRBV28,CASSPGDRANTEAFF,TGTGCCAGCAGTCCCGGGGACAGAGCGAACACTGAAGCTTTCTTT
TRBJ1-6,few,TRBD1,TRBV27,CASSTQGARGSPLHF,TGTGCCAGCAGCACCCAGGGGGCGCGGGGCTCACCCCTCCACTTT
TRBJ1-3,many,TRBD1,TRBV5-5,CASSFTGGSGNTIYF,TGTGCCAGCAGTTTCACAGGGGGTTCTGGAAACACCATATATTTT
TRBJ2-7,many,-,TRBV10-3,CAISEGRGRSEQYF,TGTGCCATCAGTGAGGGCAGGGGCCGCAGCGAGCAGTACTTC
TRBJ2-1,few,-,TRBV29-1,CSAPGGEQFF,TGCAGCGCACCTGGGGGAGAGCAGTTCTTC
TRBJ1-1,many,-,TRBV7-2,CASSFTEGTEAFF,TGTGCCAGCAGCTTCACAGAGGGGACTGAAGCTTTCTTT
TRBJ2-1,few,-,TRBV7-9,CASSLGREGEFF,TGTGCCAGCAGCTTAGGTCGGGAAGGGGAGTTCTTC
TRBJ1-1,many,-,TRBV12-3/TRBV12-4,CASSLGFEAFF,TGTGCCAGCAGTTTAGGATTTGAAGCTTTCTTT
TRBJ2-4,few,TRBD2,TRBV12-3/TRBV12-4,CASSRWGRGKNIQYF,TGTGCCAGCAGTCGGTGGGGGAGGGGTAAAAACATTCAGTACTTC
TRBJ1-2,-,-,TRBV20-1,CSARRGLSGDGYTF,TGCAGTGCTAGACGGGGACTCTCTGGGGATGGCTACACCTTC
TRBJ1-6,-,-,TRBV7-9,CASSLSANSPLHF,TGTGCCAGCAGCTTGTCAGCGAATTCACCCCTCCACTTT
TRBJ1-6,-,TRBD1,TRBV4-1,CASSQGQGDYNSPLHF,TGCGCCAGCAGCCAAGGACAGGGGGACTATAATTCACCCCTCCACTTT
TRBJ2-3,few,TRBD2,TRBV29-1,CSAAGGADNTQYF,TGCAGCGCCGCGGGGGGCGCAGACAATACGCAGTATTTT
TRBJ2-7,once,-,TRBV5-4,CASSFGSLSTDEQYF,TGTGCCAGCAGCTTTGGGAGTTTATCAACCGACGAGCAGTACTTC
TRBJ2-5,few,-,TRBV4-3,CASSQDFGGETQYF,TGCGCCAGCAGCCAAGATTTCGGAGGGGAGACCCAGTACTTC
TRBJ2-3,few,TRBD2,TRBV28,CASSTGPRGDTQYF,TGTGCCAGCAGTACCGGGCCGCGGGGGGATACGCAGTATTTT
TRBJ2-3,-,TRBD2,TRBV18,CASSPLAGDITYTQYF,TGTGCCAGCTCACCCTTAGCGGGGGATATCACATATACGCAGTATTTT
TRBJ2-7,few,-,TRBV6-2/TRBV6-3,CASSYSESIRGAYEQYF,TGTGCCAGCAGTTACTCGGAGTCTATTAGAGGGGCCTACGAGCAGTACTTC
TRBJ1-3,-,-,TRBV27,CASSHQLGAGNTIYF,TGTGCCAGCAGCCACCAATTGGGCGCTGGAAACACCATATATTTT
TRBJ2-3,-,-,TRBV6-1,CASRRSGSTDTQYF,TGTGCCAGCAGGAGGAGCGGAAGCACAGATACGCAGTATTTT
TRBJ2-1,-,TRBD1,TRBV2,CASNLGQLNKEQFF,TGTGCCAGCAACCTGGGACAGTTGAACAAAGAGCAGTTCTTC
TRBJ2-3,-,-,TRBV5-6,CASSWGRGTDTQYF,TGTGCCAGCAGCTGGGGTCGGGGGACAGATACGCAGTATTTT
TRBJ2-3,few,TRBD1,TRBV29-1,CSAYRGRDTQYF,TGCAGCGCATACAGGGGAAGGGACACGCAGTATTTT
TRBJ2-3,few,-,TRBV5-4,CASSLETSAHMNTQYF,TGTGCCAGCAGCTTGGAGACTAGTGCACATATGAATACGCAGTATTTT
TRBJ2-7,few,TRBD2,TRBV2,CASTPGLAGNEQYF,TGTGCCAGCACCCCGGGACTAGCGGGAAACGAGCAGTACTTC
TRBJ1-4,many,TRBD1,TRBV20-1,CSASSKGTGNEKLFF,TGCAGTGCTTCTTCGAAGGGGACAGGGAATGAAAAACTGTTTTTT
TRBJ2-3,many,TRBD2,TRBV11-1,CASRAASGGAPSTDTQYF,TGTGCCAGCCGTGCTGCTAGCGGGGGGGCCCCTAGCACAGATACGCAGTATTTT
TRBJ1-5,few,-,TRBV28,CASSLWLWGGNQPQHF,TGTGCCAGCAGTTTATGGTTATGGGGAGGCAATCAGCCCCAGCATTTT
TRBJ2-2,many,TRBD2,TRBV7-2,CASSPLAGVTGELFF,TGTGCCAGCAGCCCCCTAGCGGGAGTCACCGGGGAGCTGTTTTTT
TRBJ1-5,many,-,TRBV5-5,CASSLEQHSNQPQHF,TGTGCCAGCAGCTTGGAGCAGCATAGCAATCAGCCCCAGCATTTT